The clone carrying this T cell receptor beta chain came up many times. Its specificity is unknown. This sample was taken from a study of molecular identifiers for immune sequencing clone quantification. Study observations and caveats: In CMV-specific effectors, clones above 20 copies held over 98% of molecules; naive, under 1%.

TCRdb reprocessed the PCR reads via MiXCR and lists one record per CDR3 protein. The data contain around 40,000 distinct CDR3 sequences, 15% to 20% of them seen just once; the ten biggest clones take up approximately 1.1%. CDR1 is SQVTM, CDR2 ANQGSEA, per germline. This CDR3 comprises 14 residues. Losses at the gene ends were 4 bases for V and 0 bases for J; bases not matched to a gene: 6. The sequence was collected from a human donor in good health. Some libraries in this study had Jurkat cell RNA spiked in. Sequencing was carried out using naive CD8+ T cells from blood, with Jurkat cell RNA spiked in. The subset here: FACS-sorted CD8+CD4-CCR7+CD45RA+ naive T cells. V usage is TRBV29-1 and J usage is TRBJ2-7, with 7 positions matching TRBD2. The CDR3 sequence: CSVVSLAVSYEQYF. CDR3 DNA: TGCAGCGTTGTGAGCCTAGCGGTCTCCTACGAGCAGTACTTC.